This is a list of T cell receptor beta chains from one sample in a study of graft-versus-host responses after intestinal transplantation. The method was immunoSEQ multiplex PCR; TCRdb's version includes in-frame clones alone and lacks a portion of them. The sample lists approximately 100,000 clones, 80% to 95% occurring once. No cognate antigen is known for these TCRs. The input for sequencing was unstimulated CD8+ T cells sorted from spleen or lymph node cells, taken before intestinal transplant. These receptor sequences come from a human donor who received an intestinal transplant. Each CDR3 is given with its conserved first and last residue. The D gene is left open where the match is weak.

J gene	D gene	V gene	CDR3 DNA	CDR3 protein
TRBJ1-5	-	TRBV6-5	TGTGCCAGCAAGGCAGGGTGGGGGTTAAGACAGCCCCAGCATTTT	CASKAGWGLRQPQHF
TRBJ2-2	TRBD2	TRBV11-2	TGTGCCAGCACCAATCGTTGGGGGGGGTTGAACACCGGGGAGCTGTTTTTT	CASTNRWGGLNTGELFF
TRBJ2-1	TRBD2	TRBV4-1	TGCGCCAGCAGCCAAGCGGCGGGGGGCTATTACAATGAGCAGTTCTTC	CASSQAAGGYYNEQFF
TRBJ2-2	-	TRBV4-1	TGCGCCAGCAGCCAAACCCTAGGGAGGGAGCTGTTTTTT	CASSQTLGRELFF
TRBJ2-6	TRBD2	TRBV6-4	TGTGCCAGCAGTGAAACTAGCGGGGGGGCTGGGGCCAACGTCCTGACTTTC	CASSETSGGAGANVLTF
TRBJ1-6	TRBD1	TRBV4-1	TGCGCCAGCAGCCACTCGAGGACAGGGGAAAGCTCCTATAATTCACCCCTCCACTTT	CASSHSRTGESSYNSPLHF
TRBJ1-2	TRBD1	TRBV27	TGTGCCAGCAGTTTATTTCAGGGGGCGAATGGCTACACCTTC	CASSLFQGANGYTF
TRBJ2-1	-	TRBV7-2	TGTGCCAGCAGCTCCCCTACCCTCCTCTACAATGAGCAGTTCTTC	CASSSPTLLYNEQFF
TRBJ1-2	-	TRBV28	TGTGCCAGCAGGCTCGTAGGCGACTATGGCTACACCTTC	CASRLVGDYGYTF
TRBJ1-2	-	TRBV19	TGTGCCAGTAGTGGTACCGTTGTTTGGGGCTACACCTTC	CASSGTVVWGYTF